Each of the 9 T cell receptor beta chains below was sequenced from the same sample in a study of blood T cell repertoires in COVID-19. Data came from immunoSEQ multiplex PCR; TCRdb stores just in-frame clones and leaves some out. The sample holds 200,000 or so clones; about 91% are singletons and the top ten take about 2.5%. Sequenced: PBMCs or T cells enriched from blood (not recorded which). Receptors originate from a woman between 40 and 55 years old with acute COVID-19.

The gene calls are TRBV7-2 and TRBJ2-1; 7 bases match TRBD2. CDR3 length: 15 residues. The germline gives CDR1 SGHTA, CDR2 FQGNSA. J gave up 4 bases and V 1 base, and 4 bases lay outside the gene matches. The CDR3 bases are TGTGCCAGCAGCTTAGATGGACTAGATTACAATGAGCAGTTCTTC. Residues: CASSLDGLDYNEQFF.

The J gene is TRBJ1-6, the V gene TRBV30; 8 bases fit TRBD1. Germline CDR1 is GTSNPN and CDR2 is SVGIG (reference sequence). J lost 0 bases, V lost 2 bases, and 12 bases had no gene match. The CDR3 has 19 residues. The CDR3 here is CAWSPRAGGLSSYNSPLHF. As DNA, the CDR3 is TGTGCCTGGAGTCCCCGGGCAGGGGGCCTTAGCTCCTATAATTCACCCCTCCACTTT.

On this clone: The sample has other DNA sequences that encode this CDR3 too. This chain links TRBV9 with TRBJ2-3, with 7 bases identical to TRBD2. J lost 8 bases, V lost 0 bases, and 3 bases had no gene match. The CDR3 consists of 13 residues. CDR1 SGDLS and CDR2 YYNGEE come from the germline V gene. CDR3 nucleotides: TGTGCCAGCAGCGTAGTTGGGGGGGGTACGCAGTATTTT. Protein sequence: CASSVVGGGTQYF.

The chain recombines TRBV12-3 or TRBV12-4 with TRBJ1-1; 9 bases align to TRBD1. CDR3 length equals 13 residues. Trimming removed 6 bases from V and 3 bases from J; junction bases left unmatched: 2. Written as DNA, the CDR3 is TGTGCCAGCAGGGGACAGGGCGACACTGAAGCTTTCTTT. Encoded protein: CASRGQGDTEAFF.

CDR3 sequence reads: CASSESHLTRGRCFF. CDR3 DNA sequence: TGTGCCAGCAGTGAGTCTCACCTCACCAGGGGTCGATGTTTCTTC. This sequence joins TRBV25-1 and TRBJ2-1; tentatively, D is TRBD1 (6 bases). The germline CDR1 and CDR2 sequences are MGHDK and SYGVNS. This CDR3 has 15 amino acids. V lost 3 bases to trimming and J lost 16 bases, with 25 bases between them. Supplemented by reference TRBV25-1 and TRBJ2-1, the full variable domain reads EADIYQTPRYLVIGTGKKITLECSQTMGHDKMYWYQQDPGMELHLIHYSYGVNSTEKGDLSSESTVSRIRTEHFPLTLESARPSHTSQYLCASSESHLTRGRCFFGPGTRLTVL.

The chain links TRBV5-8 to TRBJ2-1, with D possibly TRBD1 on 6 matching bases. This CDR3 comprises 15 residues. Per germline, CDR1 SGHTS and CDR2 YDEGEE. Trimming pared 8 bases from V and 1 base from J, leaving 16 bases between. DNA of the CDR3: TGTGCCAGTAGATCTCGTGGGACATCCTACAATGAGCAGTTCTTC. It is translated as CASRSRGTSYNEQFF. Based on the CDR3 plus reference TRBV5-8 and TRBJ2-1, the full variable domain is EAGVTQSPTHLIKTRGQQATLRCSPISGHTSVYWYQQALGLGLQFLLWYDEGEERNRGNFPPRFSGRQFPNYSSELNVNALELEDSALYLCASRSRGTSYNEQFFGPGTRLTVL.

This chain connects TRBV19 to TRBJ1-1; TRBD1 matches 8 bases. Germline V CDR1 and CDR2: LNHDA, SQIVND (reference sequence). V shed 3 bases and J 7 bases; nucleotides not matched to a gene: 7. The CDR3 length is 14 residues. The CDR3 here is CASSITGGFDEAFF. The CDR3 DNA sequence: TGTGCCAGTAGTATTACAGGGGGGTTTGATGAAGCTTTCTTT. The whole variable domain, remainder taken from reference TRBV19 and TRBJ1-1, is DGGITQSPKYLFRKEGQNVTLSCEQNLNHDAMYWYRQDPGQGLRLIYYSQIVNDFQKGDIAEGYSVSREKKESFPLTVTSAQKNPTAFYLCASSITGGFDEAFFGQGTRLTVV.

The rearrangement links TRBV19 to TRBJ1-1; possibly TRBD1 for D (5 bases). The CDR3 sequence is 14 residues long. Trimming pared 8 bases from V and 0 bases from J, leaving 13 bases between. CDR1 is LNHDA, CDR2 SQIVND, per germline (reference sequence). The CDR3 region has the DNA TGTGCCAGTGGGGAGGGACGGATGAACACTGAAGCTTTCTTT. This gives the protein CASGEGRMNTEAFF.

The gene calls are TRBV10-3 and TRBJ2-3; D is perhaps TRBD1 (6 bases). Germline V gene data show CDR1 as ENHRY and CDR2 as SYGVKD. V lost 5 bases and J 0 bases, leaving 12 bases between the germline ends. This CDR3 has 15 residues. The CDR3 loop is CAISYDRSSTDTQYF. The CDR3 region has the DNA TGTGCCATCAGTTATGACAGGTCTAGCACAGATACGCAGTATTTT.